This T cell receptor (beta chain) was captured by sequencing in a study of graft-versus-host responses after intestinal transplantation (dated by TCRdb to about 2021). About the full investigation: The transplants that recipients received were multivisceral, liver-intestinal, or isolated intestinal. Anti-thymocyte globulin induction was given to all recipients, followed by maintenance tacrolimus and steroids for two to three years. Alloreactive clones were identified by sequencing pre-transplant mixed lymphocyte reaction products and comparing these products with unstimulated pre-transplant donor and recipient T cells. Rather than going through the commercial service, samples from three later patients were sequenced in-house on an Illumina MiSeq and processed with MiXCR. Of the approximately 25 intestinal transplant recipients enrolled in the cohort, one of whom was a retransplant, a few patients without pretransplant specimens were excluded. Graft-versus-host and host-versus-graft alloreactive T cell clones were tracked in the graft, circulation and bone marrow after intestinal transplantation using bulk TCR-beta CDR3 sequencing. A peak of at least 4% donor T cells among recipient peripheral blood mononuclear cells was the definition used for donor T cell macrochimerism.

As to this clone: Which antigen it targets is not known. Relative to the germline gene, one junction end is altered; a read error may explain this.

Library method: the immunoSEQ multiplex PCR assay. For most patients, high-throughput TCR-beta CDR3 sequencing of genomic DNA was performed by Adaptive Biotechnologies. Concerning the study's data processing: Adaptive's ImmunoSEQ software supplied the TCR sequencing data for 15 to 20 patients, while MiXCR and VDJtools were used to process a few other patients. CDR3 nucleotide sequences shared between donor and recipient were removed because their origin could not be assigned. To be classed as alloreactive, a clone needed at least 2-fold expansion over unstimulated cells and a minimum CFSE-low frequency of 0.002% (template counts) or 0.001% (read counts). Clones detected in sequenced pre-transplant spleen, lymph node, or MLR CFSE-low populations of the donor or recipient were defined as mappable. The cumulative frequency of alloreactive clones was calculated as a percentage of all sequences, weighted by copy number. TCRdb provides this immuneACCESS table in a form limited to in-frame rearrangements. Some clones are lacking; in checked studies, under half of them reflect an unresolved V gene, and why the rest are absent is not known. D and trimming were read from the DNA, whereas the V and J calls and clone size are those reported in that table. Across this sample there are about 25,000 clones, with around 94% seen only once. About 0.47% of the sample lies in the top ten.

Based on the germline V gene, the CDR1 and CDR2 sequences are SGHAT and FQNNGV. The CDR3 runs 12 residues from the cysteine to the phenylalanine. Only CDR3 DNA remains: 36 bases, in frame from the first base. Paper-wide results and their limitations: Early after transplant, peak levels of circulating GvH clones were associated with declines in HvG clones. High GvH to HvG T cell clonal ratios were observed in the allografts of patients with donor T cell macrochimerism. GvH clones were detected in recipient bone marrow, and some of these GvH clones were observed earlier in ileal mucosa or blood, consistent with an intestinal mucosal origin. The relatively low number and heterogeneity of intestinal transplant patients limited the conclusions.

Blood samples were collected up to 4 times in the first month after transplant and then at least monthly when available. This clonotype originated in a human patient who received an intestinal transplant, so some T cells may come from the graft donor. The material was PBMCs, obtained 156 days after intestinal transplant. The receptor chain draws on TRBV11-2 and TRBJ1-2, with no confident D gene call. CDR3 sequence: CASSLGSDFPNF. The DNA sequence reads TGTGCCAGCAGCTTAGGTTCGGATTTCCCTAACTTC.